The 25 T cell receptor beta chains reported below all come from one sample, sequenced in a study of CD8+ T cells in alopecia areata. cDNA serving as the sequencing template came from extracted, reverse transcribed RNA. The data were produced by immunoSEQ multiplex PCR, yet TCRdb's version contains in-frame clones alone and is incomplete. The data contain over 100,000 clones, 53% of them singletons. Treatment specified: oral pan-JAK inhibitor, 5-10 mg twice daily. The material was CD4+ T cells sorted from blood, obtained at week 4, from a patient treated with tofacitinib. The receptors were gathered from a human donor with alopecia areata.

The CDR3 is CASSQETSGKIGELFF. CDR3 nucleotide sequence: TGTGCCAGCAGCCAAGAGACTAGCGGGAAGATCGGGGAGCTGTTTTTT. The chain carries TRBV4-2 and TRBJ2-2; TRBD2 matches 11 bases. CDR3 length: 16 amino acids. Germline CDR1 reads LGHNA; CDR2 reads YNFKEQ. J was trimmed by 7 bases and V by 0 bases; bases with no gene match: 4.

The chain joins TRBV7-9 to TRBJ2-5; D might be TRBD1 (5 bases). CDR1 and CDR2 (germline): SEHNR, FQNEAQ (reference sequence). This CDR3 is 13 amino acids long. Trimming removed 3 bases from V and 1 base from J, with 6 bases in between. Written as DNA, the CDR3 is TGTGCCAGCAGCTTGACAGCCCAAGAGACCCAGTACTTC. Translated: CASSLTAQETQYF.

This rearrangement joins TRBV30 to TRBJ1-5; 10 bases are shared with TRBD1. V gave up 4 bases and J gave up 4 bases; unmatched junction bases: 1. The CDR3 has 13 amino acids. CDR1 GTSNPN and CDR2 SVGIG come from the germline V gene (reference sequence). CDR3 DNA: TGTGCCTGGACGGGACAGGGGAATCAGCCCCAGCATTTT. This sequence encodes CAWTGQGNQPQHF. The whole variable domain, filled in from reference TRBV30 and TRBJ1-5, reads SQTIHQWPATLVQPVGSPLSLECTVEGTSNPNLYWYRQAAGRGLQLLFYSVGIGQISSEVPQNLSASRPQDRQFILSSKKLLLSDSGFYLCAWTGQGNQPQHFGDGTRLSIL.

This clone was detected a few times. The rearrangement joins TRBV10-3 to TRBJ1-5; 11 bases match TRBD1. J gave up 6 bases and V 0 bases, and 1 base lay outside the gene matches. Germline CDR1 and CDR2: ENHRY and SYGVKD. There are 15 residues in the CDR3. The CDR3 DNA is TGTGCCATCAGTGAGTCGGGACAGGGGGTTCAGCCCCAGCATTTT. Its protein is CAISESGQGVQPQHF.

The chain is built from TRBV7-2 and TRBJ2-7; no firm D call. V lost 3 bases and J lost 5, with 5 bases in between. Germline assignment: CDR1 SGHTA and CDR2 FQGNSA. The CDR3 totals 11 residues. CDR3 sequence reads: CASSFLNEQYF. CDR3 bases: TGTGCCAGCAGCTTTTTGAACGAGCAGTACTTC.

Only a few counts were recorded for this clone. The V gene is TRBV19, the J gene TRBJ2-5, with D tentatively TRBD1 (6 bases). Per the germline V gene, CDR1 is LNHDA and CDR2 is SQIVND (reference sequence). The CDR3 is 14 amino acids. The ends were cut back, 4 bases at V and 1 base at J, with 10 bases in the middle. The CDR3 DNA follows: TGTGCCAGTAGTAACCGGGACACCCAAGAGACCCAGTACTTC. Amino acids: CASSNRDTQETQYF.

V gene TRBV5-4 combines with J gene TRBJ2-5; TRBD1 aligns across 9 bases. J gave up 7 bases and V 5 bases, and 12 bases lay outside the gene matches. CDR3 length: 15 residues. Germline CDR1 is SGHNT and CDR2 is YYREEE (reference sequence). The DNA of the CDR3 is TGTGCCAGCAGTTCCCGGACAGGGGCGACCCTGACCCAGTACTTC. Translation gives CASSSRTGATLTQYF.

The J gene is TRBJ2-1, the V gene TRBV29-1; a weak D match, TRBD1 (5 bases). The CDR3 contains 14 residues. The germline gives CDR1 SQVTM, CDR2 ANQGSEA. V was trimmed by 2 bases and J by 5 bases, leaving 13 bases between them. In nucleotides, the CDR3 is TGCAGCGTTGAACGTCAGGGAAGGAACAATGAGCAGTTCTTC. Its protein product is CSVERQGRNNEQFF.

This sequence joins TRBV6-5 and TRBJ1-2; 8 nucleotides align to TRBD1. This CDR3 comprises 14 residues. Germline V CDR1 and CDR2: MNHEY, SVGAGI. V dropped 2 bases and J dropped 7; count of bases not matched to a gene: 6. The CDR3 DNA sequence: TGTGCCAGCAGTTACCTAGGACAGGGTGGTGGCTACACCTTC. Translated: CASSYLGQGGGYTF.

The chain uses TRBV9 and TRBJ2-7; D is unresolved. CDR3 size: 15 residues. CDR1 and CDR2 (germline): SGDLS, YYNGEE. Trimming cost V 0 bases and J 0 bases, with 10 bases left between them. CDR3 sequence reads: CASSVGTQSSYEQYF. In DNA, the CDR3 is TGTGCCAGCAGCGTAGGCACTCAAAGCTCCTACGAGCAGTACTTC.

This clone turned up a few times. Because the CDR3's place on the DNA is in doubt, the DNA is left out and the CDR3 is given as listed by TCRdb. The V gene is TRBV19, the J gene TRBJ1-2; the D call TRBD1 from the table was never checked on the DNA. The CDR3 region is 14 residues in length, termini included. Germline values: CDR1 LNHDA, CDR2 SQIVND (reference sequence). The CDR3 protein is CASSVGQGALSFTF.

The chain carries TRBV6-6 and TRBJ2-3; 8 nucleotides align to TRBD2. CDR1 and CDR2 from the germline V gene are MNHNY and SVGAGI (reference sequence). CDR3 length equals 15 residues. V was pared by 5 bases and J by 4 bases, with 8 bases of the junction left unmatched. The DNA of the CDR3 is TGTGCCAGCAGTAATGAAGCGGGAGTATCAGATACGCAGTATTTT. This codes for CASSNEAGVSDTQYF.

This clone was seen more than once but under ten times. V usage is TRBV30 and J usage is TRBJ2-1; TRBD2 matches at 11 bases. The CDR3 spans 13 residues. The J segment lost 12 bases and the V segment lost 8 bases, leaving 12 bases of the junction unmatched. CDR1 GTSNPN and CDR2 SVGIG come from the germline V gene (reference sequence). The CDR3 DNA is TGTGCCGGTAGCGGGAGGGGGATGGGCGCGCAGTTCTTC. It specifies CAGSGRGMGAQFF.

The chain joins TRBV5-6 to TRBJ2-7; 11 bases align to TRBD2. The CDR3 is 17 amino acids. Germline V lookup: CDR1 SGHDT, CDR2 YYEEEE. The V segment lost 1 base and the J segment 5 bases; nucleotides outside the gene matches: 11. CDR3 coding DNA: TGTGCCAGCAGCTTGACCCTTACTAGCGGGAGCGGGGACGAGCAGTACTTC. It translates to CASSLTLTSGSGDEQYF.

This clone occurred a few times. This chain links TRBV29-1 with TRBJ2-7; perhaps TRBD1 as D (6 bases). The V and J ends lost 7 bases and 2 bases respectively, with 15 bases between them. CDR3 length equals 13 residues. Per germline, CDR1 SQVTM and CDR2 ANQGSEA. CDR3 bases: TGCAGCGCAAGGGGGTCCCCGGCCTACGAGCAGTACTTC. Protein product: CSARGSPAYEQYF.

This clone appeared a few times. This chain links TRBV7-9 with TRBJ1-2, with D possibly matching TRBD1 (6 bases). The CDR3 contains 16 residues. CDR1 SEHNR and CDR2 FQNEAQ come from the germline V gene (reference sequence). Trimming took off 0 bases at V and 8 bases at J, with 19 bases between the two ends. The CDR3 region has the DNA TGTGCCAGCAGCTTAGCGGACAGATTTCAGGCCTACGGCTACACCTTC. It translates to CASSLADRFQAYGYTF.

The chain joins TRBV27 to TRBJ2-2; D is perhaps TRBD2 (5 bases). V lost 5 bases and J 1 base, leaving 11 bases between the germline ends. The CDR3 is made up of 15 amino acids. CDR1 is MNHEY, CDR2 SMNVEV, per germline (reference sequence). The CDR3 protein is CASSPRTLNTGELFF. The CDR3 region has the DNA TGTGCCAGCAGTCCCCGGACTCTGAACACCGGGGAGCTGTTTTTT.

This chain connects TRBV6-5 to TRBJ2-7; tentatively, D is TRBD1 (6 bases). CDR1 and CDR2 (germline): MNHEY, SVGAGI. With 0 bases removed from V and 2 bases from J, the gap between germline ends came to 11 bases. The CDR3 has 15 residues. In DNA form, the CDR3 reads TGTGCCAGCAGTTACTCAACAGGGTTAACCTACGAGCAGTACTTC. This translates into CASSYSTGLTYEQYF.

The CDR3 coding sequence is TGTGCCAGCACGGTAGCGGGCTCCGCCTACAATGAGCAGTTCTTC. Amino acid sequence: CASTVAGSAYNEQFF. The V gene is TRBV6-1, the J gene TRBJ2-1; 7 bases are a match to TRBD2. Losses at the gene ends were 7 bases for V and 2 bases for J; bases not matched to a gene: 8. The CDR3 extends over 15 amino acids. CDR1 is MNHNS, CDR2 SASEGT, per germline.

V and J are TRBV6-5 and TRBJ2-7; D not resolved. V was shortened by 5 bases and J by 4 bases, with 12 bases between the two germline ends. Looked up from germline, CDR1 is MNHEY and CDR2 is SVGAGI. The CDR3 extends over 13 amino acids. The CDR3 nucleotides read TGTGCCAGCAGTGAAATGGGAAGATACGAGCAGTACTTC. Its translation: CASSEMGRYEQYF.

This clone has more than one count but fewer than ten. This chain uses TRBV15 with TRBJ1-1; TRBD1 might be the D (5 bases). CDR1 is LNHNV and CDR2 is YYDKDF in the germline V gene (reference sequence). The CDR3 is 13 residues long. Trimming took 3 bases from V and 4 from J, leaving 9 bases between them. CDR3 in DNA: TGTGCCACCAGCAGCCTCGGGGGCACTGAAGCTTTCTTT. The encoded protein is CATSSLGGTEAFF.

The chain recombines TRBV19 with TRBJ1-4; a possible D gene is TRBD1 (5 bases). The CDR3 covers 15 residues. V lost 5 bases to trimming and J lost 7 bases, with 17 bases between them. The germline V gene encodes CDR1 LNHDA and CDR2 SQIVND (reference sequence). The DNA for the CDR3 is TGTGCCAGTAGTCACTCCGACCGACAGACTGAAAAACTGTTTTTT. Its translation: CASSHSDRQTEKLFF. The full variable domain, completed using reference TRBV19 and TRBJ1-4, is DGGITQSPKYLFRKEGQNVTLSCEQNLNHDAMYWYRQDPGQGLRLIYYSQIVNDFQKGDIAEGYSVSREKKESFPLTVTSAQKNPTAFYLCASSHSDRQTEKLFFGSGTQLSVL.

This clone showed up just a few times. The gene calls are TRBV29-1 and TRBJ2-7, with TRBD1 matching over 7 bases. The CDR3 runs 14 residues. CDR1 SQVTM and CDR2 ANQGSEA come from the germline V gene. The CDR3 region is CRGLHRGLNYEQYF. The CDR3 DNA is TGCAGGGGATTGCACAGGGGTTTAAACTACGAGCAGTACTTC.

The chain employs TRBV29-1 and TRBJ1-2; TRBD1 agrees at 9 bases. The V and J ends lost 5 bases and 5 bases, in that order; junction bases with no gene match: 12. CDR1 is SQVTM, CDR2 ANQGSEA, per germline. CDR3 length: 15 residues. For the CDR3, the DNA is TGCAGCGTTATATCGCCGGGACAGGGATTGTATGGCTACACCTTC. This sequence encodes CSVISPGQGLYGYTF.

The V call is TRBV11-2, the J call TRBJ1-1; D is uncertain. Per the germline V gene, CDR1 is SGHAT and CDR2 is FQNNGV. The CDR3 is 13 residues long. Trimming removed 6 bases at V and 3 bases at J, with 11 bases between. The CDR3, as DNA: TGTGCCAGCAGGACGGGTGCTTACACTGAAGCTTTCTTT. This sequence encodes CASRTGAYTEAFF.